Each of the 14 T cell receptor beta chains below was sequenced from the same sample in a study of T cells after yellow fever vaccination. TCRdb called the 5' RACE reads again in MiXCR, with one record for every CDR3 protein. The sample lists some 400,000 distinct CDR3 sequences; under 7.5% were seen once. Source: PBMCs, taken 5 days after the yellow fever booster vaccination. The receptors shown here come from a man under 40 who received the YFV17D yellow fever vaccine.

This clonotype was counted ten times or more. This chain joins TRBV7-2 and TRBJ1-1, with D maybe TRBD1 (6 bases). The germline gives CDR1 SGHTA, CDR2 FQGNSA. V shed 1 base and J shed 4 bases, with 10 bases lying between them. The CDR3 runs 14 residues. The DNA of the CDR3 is TGTGCCAGCAGCTTAGTAGGGGGAGGCACTGAAGCTTTCTTT. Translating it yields CASSLVGGGTEAFF.

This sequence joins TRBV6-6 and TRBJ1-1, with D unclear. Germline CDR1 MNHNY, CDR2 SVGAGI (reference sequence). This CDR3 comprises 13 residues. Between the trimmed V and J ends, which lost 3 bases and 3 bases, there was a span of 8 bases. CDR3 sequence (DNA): TGTGCCAGCAGTTATCGCGGGGACACTGAAGCTTTCTTT. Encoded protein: CASSYRGDTEAFF.

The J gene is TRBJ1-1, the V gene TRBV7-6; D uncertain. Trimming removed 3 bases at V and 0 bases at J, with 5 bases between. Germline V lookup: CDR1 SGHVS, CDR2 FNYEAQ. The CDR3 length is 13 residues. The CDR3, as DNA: TGTGCCAGCAGCTTTGGTCTGAACACTGAAGCTTTCTTT. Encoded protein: CASSFGLNTEAFF.

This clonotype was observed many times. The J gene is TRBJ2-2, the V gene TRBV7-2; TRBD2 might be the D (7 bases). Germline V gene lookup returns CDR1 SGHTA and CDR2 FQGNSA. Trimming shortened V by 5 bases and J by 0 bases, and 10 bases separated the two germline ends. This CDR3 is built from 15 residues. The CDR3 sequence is CASSKGGANTGELFF. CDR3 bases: TGTGCCAGCAGCAAAGGGGGGGCGAACACCGGGGAGCTGTTTTTT.

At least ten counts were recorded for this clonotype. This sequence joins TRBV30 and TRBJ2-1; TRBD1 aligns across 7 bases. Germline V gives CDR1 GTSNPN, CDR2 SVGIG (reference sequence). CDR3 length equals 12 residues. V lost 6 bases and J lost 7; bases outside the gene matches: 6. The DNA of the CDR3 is TGTGCCTGCAGACAGGGTTGGAATGAGCAGTTCTTC. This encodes CACRQGWNEQFF.

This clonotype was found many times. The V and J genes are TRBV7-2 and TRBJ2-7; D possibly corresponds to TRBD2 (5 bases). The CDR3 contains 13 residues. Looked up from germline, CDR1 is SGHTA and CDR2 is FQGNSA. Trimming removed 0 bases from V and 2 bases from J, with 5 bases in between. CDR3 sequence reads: CASSLAAAYEQYF. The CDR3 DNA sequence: TGTGCCAGCAGCTTAGCAGCGGCCTACGAGCAGTACTTC.

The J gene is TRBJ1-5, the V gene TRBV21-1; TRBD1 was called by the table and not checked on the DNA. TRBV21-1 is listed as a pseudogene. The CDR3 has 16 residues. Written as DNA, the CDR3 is TGTGCCAGCAGCAAAAGGGGACAGGATAGCAATCAGCCCCAGCATTTT. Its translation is CASSKRGQDSNQPQHF.

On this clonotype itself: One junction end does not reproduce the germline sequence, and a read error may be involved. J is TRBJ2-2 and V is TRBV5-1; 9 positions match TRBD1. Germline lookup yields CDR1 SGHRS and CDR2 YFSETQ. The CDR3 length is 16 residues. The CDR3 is CASSLAGTGNAGELFF. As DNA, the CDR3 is TGCGCCAGCAGCTTGGCCGGGACAGGGAACGCCGGGGAGCTGTTTTTT.

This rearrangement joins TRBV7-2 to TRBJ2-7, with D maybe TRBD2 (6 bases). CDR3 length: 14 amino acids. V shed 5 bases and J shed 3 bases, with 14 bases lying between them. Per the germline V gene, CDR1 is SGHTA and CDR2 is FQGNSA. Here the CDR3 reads CASSPRAGGYEQYF. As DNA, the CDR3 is TGTGCCAGCAGCCCCAGAGCCGGGGGCTACGAGCAGTACTTC.

As DNA, the CDR3 is TGTGCCAGCAGTCCACAGGGCTCTAGCTATGGCTACACCTTC. Amino acid sequence: CASSPQGSSYGYTF. The chain has TRBV6-1 and TRBJ1-2; D may be TRBD1 (6 bases). Germline lookup yields CDR1 MNHNS and CDR2 SASEGT. V was cut by 5 bases and J by 4 bases, with 14 bases left in between. The CDR3 sequence is 14 residues long.

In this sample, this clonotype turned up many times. The CDR3 sequence: CSARDPRDYTDTQYF. The CDR3 bases are TGCAGTGCTAGAGATCCTAGGGATTACACAGATACGCAGTATTTT. This chain uses TRBV20-1 with TRBJ2-3; D is unresolved. V lost 0 bases, J lost 2 bases, and 12 bases lay in between. The CDR3 is made up of 15 amino acids. Germline V gives CDR1 DFQATT, CDR2 SNEGSKA (reference sequence).

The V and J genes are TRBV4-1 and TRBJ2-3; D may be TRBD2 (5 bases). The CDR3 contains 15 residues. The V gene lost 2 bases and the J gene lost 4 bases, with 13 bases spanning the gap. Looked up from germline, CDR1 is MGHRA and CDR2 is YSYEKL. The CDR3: CASSQLVWRPDTQYF. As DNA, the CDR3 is TGCGCCAGCAGCCAACTTGTATGGAGGCCAGATACGCAGTATTTT.

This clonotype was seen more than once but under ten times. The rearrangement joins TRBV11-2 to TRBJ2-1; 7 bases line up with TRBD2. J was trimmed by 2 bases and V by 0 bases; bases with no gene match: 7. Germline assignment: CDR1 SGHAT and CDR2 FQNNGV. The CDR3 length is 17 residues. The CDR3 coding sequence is TGTGCCAGCAGCTTAGAGGATTGGGGAGGGGCCTACAATGAGCAGTTCTTC. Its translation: CASSLEDWGGAYNEQFF.

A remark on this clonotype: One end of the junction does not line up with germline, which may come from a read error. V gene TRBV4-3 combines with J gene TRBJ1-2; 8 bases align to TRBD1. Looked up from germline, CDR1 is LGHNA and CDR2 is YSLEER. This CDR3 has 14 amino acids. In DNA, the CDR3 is TGCGCTAGCAGCCTGCAGGGGGCTGACTTTGGCTACACCTTC. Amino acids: CASSLQGADFGYTF.